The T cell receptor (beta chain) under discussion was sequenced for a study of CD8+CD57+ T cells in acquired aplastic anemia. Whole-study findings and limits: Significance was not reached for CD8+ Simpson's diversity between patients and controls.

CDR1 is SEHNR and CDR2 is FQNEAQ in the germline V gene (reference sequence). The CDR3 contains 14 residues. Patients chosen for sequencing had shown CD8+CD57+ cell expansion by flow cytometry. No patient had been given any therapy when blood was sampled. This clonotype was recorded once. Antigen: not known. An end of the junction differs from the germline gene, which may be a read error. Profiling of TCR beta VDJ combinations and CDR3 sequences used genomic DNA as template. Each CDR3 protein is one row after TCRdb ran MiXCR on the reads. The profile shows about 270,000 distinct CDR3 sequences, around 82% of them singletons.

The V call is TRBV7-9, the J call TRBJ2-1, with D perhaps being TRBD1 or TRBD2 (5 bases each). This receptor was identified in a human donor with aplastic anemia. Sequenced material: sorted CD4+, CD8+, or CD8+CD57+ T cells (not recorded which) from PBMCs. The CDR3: CATSRGSEHENQGF. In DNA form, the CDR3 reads TGTGCCACCAGCAGAGGTAGCGAGCACGAGAACCAGGGCTTC. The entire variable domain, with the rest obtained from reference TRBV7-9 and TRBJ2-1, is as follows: DTGVSQNPRHKITKRGQNVTFRCDPISEHNRLYWYRQTLGQGPEFLTYFQNEAQLEKSRLLSDRFSAERPKGSFSTLEIQRTEQGDSAMYLCATSRGSEHENQGFGPGTRLTVL.